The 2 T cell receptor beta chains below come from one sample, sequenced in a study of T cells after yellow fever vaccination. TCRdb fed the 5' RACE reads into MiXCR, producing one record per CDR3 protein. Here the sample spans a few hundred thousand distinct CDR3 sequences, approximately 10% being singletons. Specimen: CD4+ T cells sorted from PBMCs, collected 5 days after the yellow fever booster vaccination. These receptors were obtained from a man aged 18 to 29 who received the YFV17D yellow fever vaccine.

The CDR3 here is CASSQGPTYGYTF. The CDR3 bases are TGTGCCAGCAGCCAAGGGCCAACCTATGGCTACACCTTC. The rearrangement links TRBV3-1 to TRBJ1-2; no reliable D call. The ends were cut back, 1 base at V and 4 bases at J, with 7 bases in the middle. The CDR3 extends over 13 amino acids. In germline, CDR1 is LGHDT, CDR2 YNNKEL (reference sequence).

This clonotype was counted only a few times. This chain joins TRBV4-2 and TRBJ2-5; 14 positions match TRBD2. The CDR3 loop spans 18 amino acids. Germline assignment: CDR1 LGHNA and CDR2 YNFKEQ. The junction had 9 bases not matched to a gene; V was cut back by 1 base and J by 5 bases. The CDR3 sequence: CASSQAAPRTSGGETQYF. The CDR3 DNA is TGTGCCAGCAGCCAAGCGGCCCCGAGGACTAGCGGGGGGGAGACCCAGTACTTC.